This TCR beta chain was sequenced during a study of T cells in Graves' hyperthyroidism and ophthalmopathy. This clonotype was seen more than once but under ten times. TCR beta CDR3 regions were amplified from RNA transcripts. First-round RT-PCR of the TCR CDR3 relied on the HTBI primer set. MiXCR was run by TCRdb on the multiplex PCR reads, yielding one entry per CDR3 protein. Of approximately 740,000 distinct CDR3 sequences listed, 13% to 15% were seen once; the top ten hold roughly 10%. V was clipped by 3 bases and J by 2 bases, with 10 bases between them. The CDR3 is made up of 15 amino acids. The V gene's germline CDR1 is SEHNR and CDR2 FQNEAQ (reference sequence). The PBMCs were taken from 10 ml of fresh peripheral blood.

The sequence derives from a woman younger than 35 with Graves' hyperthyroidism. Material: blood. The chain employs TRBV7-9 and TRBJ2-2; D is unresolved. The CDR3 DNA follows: TGTGCCAGCAGCTTCCCGGGTCCCAACACCGGGGAGCTGTTTTTT. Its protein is CASSFPGPNTGELFF.